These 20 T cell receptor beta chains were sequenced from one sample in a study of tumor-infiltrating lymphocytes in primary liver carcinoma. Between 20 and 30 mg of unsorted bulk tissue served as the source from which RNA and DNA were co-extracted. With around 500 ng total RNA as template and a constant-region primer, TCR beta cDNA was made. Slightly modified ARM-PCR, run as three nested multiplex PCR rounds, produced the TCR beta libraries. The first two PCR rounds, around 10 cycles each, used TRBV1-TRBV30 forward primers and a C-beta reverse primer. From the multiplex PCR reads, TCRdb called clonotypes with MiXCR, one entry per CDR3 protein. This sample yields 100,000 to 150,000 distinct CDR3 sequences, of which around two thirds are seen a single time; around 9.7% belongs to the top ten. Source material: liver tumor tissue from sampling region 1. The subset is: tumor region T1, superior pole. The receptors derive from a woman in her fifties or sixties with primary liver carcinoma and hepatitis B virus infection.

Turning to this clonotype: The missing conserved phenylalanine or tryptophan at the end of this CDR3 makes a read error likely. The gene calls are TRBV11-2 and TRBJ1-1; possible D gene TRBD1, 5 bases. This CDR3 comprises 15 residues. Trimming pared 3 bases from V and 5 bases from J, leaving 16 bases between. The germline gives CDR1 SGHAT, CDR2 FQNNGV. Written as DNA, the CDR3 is TGTGCCAGCAGCTTGGACCCGACGGGGCTAACTGAAGCTTTCTTA. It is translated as CASSLDPTGLTEAFL.

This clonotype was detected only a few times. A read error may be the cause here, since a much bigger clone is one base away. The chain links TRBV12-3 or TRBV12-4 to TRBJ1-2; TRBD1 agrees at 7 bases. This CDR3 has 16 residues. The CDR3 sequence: CVSSAPTGALGYGYTF. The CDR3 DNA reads TGTGTCAGCAGTGCTCCAACAGGGGCCCTGGGCTATGGCTACACCTTC.

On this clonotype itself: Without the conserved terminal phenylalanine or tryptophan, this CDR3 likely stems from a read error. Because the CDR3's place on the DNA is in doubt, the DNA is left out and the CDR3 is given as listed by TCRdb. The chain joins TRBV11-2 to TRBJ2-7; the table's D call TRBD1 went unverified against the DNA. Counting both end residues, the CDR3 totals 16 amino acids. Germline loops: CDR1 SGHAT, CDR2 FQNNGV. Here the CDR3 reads CVSSLASGAGGYEQYL.

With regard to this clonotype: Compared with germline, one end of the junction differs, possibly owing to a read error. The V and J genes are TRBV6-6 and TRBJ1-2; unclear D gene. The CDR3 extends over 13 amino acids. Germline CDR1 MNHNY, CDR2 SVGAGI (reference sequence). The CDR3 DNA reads TGTGCCGGCAGCACGGACGGGAGCTATGGCTACACCTTC. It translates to CAGSTDGSYGYTF.

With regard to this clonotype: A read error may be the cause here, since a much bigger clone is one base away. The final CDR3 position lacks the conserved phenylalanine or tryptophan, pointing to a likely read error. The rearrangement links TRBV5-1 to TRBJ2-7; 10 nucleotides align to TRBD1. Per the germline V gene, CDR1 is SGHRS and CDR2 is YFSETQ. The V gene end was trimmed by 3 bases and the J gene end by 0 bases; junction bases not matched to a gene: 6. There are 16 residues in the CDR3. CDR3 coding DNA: TGCGCCAGCAGCTCCCGGGACAGGGGCCTCTCCTACGAGCAGTACTAC. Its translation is CASSSRDRGLSYEQYY.

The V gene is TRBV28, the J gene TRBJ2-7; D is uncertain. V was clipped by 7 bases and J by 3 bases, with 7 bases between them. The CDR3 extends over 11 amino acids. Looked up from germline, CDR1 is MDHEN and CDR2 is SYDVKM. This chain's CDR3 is CASKAGYEQYF. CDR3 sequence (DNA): TGTGCCAGCAAGGCTGGCTACGAGCAGTACTTC.

The CDR3 DNA follows: TGCGCCAGCGTGGACGAGGGGTGGACCGGGGAGCTGTTTTTT. As protein: CASVDEGWTGELFF. The chain links TRBV5-1 to TRBJ2-2, with D perhaps given as TRBD1 or TRBD2 (5 bases each). The CDR3 length is 14 residues. Trimming shortened V by 7 bases and J by 5 bases, and 15 bases separated the two germline ends. The germline CDR1 and CDR2 sequences are SGHRS and YFSETQ.

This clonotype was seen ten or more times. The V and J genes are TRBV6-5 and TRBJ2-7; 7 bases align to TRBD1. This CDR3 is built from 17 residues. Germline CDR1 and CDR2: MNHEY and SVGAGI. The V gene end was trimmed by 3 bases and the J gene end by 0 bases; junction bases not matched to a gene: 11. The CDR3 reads CASSYSAPGQSSYEQYF. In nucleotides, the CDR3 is TGTGCCAGCAGTTATTCCGCCCCGGGACAGAGCTCCTACGAGCAGTACTTC.

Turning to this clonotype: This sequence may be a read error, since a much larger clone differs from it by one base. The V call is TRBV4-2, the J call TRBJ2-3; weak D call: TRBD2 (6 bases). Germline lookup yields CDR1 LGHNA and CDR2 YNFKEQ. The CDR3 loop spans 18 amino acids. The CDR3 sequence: CPSSQVAPKGGRTDTQYF. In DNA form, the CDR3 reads TGTCCCAGCAGCCAAGTGGCCCCTAAGGGAGGAAGGACAGATACGCAGTATTTT.

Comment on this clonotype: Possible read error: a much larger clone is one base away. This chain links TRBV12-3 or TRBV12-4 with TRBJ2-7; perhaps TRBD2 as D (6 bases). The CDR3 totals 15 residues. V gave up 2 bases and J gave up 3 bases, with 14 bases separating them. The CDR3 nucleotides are TGTGCCAGCAGTTTACGTCCAGGAGGGATCTACGAGCAGTACTTC. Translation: CASSLRPGGIYEQYF.

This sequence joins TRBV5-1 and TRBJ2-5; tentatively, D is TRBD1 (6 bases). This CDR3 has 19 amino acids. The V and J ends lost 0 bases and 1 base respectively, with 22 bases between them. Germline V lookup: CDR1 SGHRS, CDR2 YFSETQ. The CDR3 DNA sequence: TGCGCCAGCAGCTTGGCAGGGGCAAGGGGCGCCACAATCCAAGAGACCCAGTACTTC. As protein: CASSLAGARGATIQETQYF. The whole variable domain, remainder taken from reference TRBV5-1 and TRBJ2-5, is KAGVTQTPRYLIKTRGQQVTLSCSPISGHRSVSWYQQTPGQGLQFLFEYFSETQRNKGNFPGRFSGRQFSNSRSEMNVSTLELGDSALYLCASSLAGARGATIQETQYFGPGTRLLVL.

This CDR3 is CASSFRWRRTDTQYF. The CDR3 DNA reads as TGTGCCAGCAGTTTTAGGTGGCGACGCACAGATACGCAGTATTTT. The chain has TRBV28 and TRBJ2-3; D is unclear. Trimming stripped 3 bases from V and 1 base from J, with 11 bases between. This CDR3 comprises 15 residues. CDR1 MDHEN and CDR2 SYDVKM come from the germline V gene.

CDR3 protein: CASSRSPTYRGELFF. The CDR3 DNA reads TGCGCCAGCAGTCGCTCTCCGACGTATCGAGGGGAGCTGTTTTTT. This sequence joins TRBV23-1 and TRBJ2-2; D ambiguous. TRBV23-1 is known as an ORF, though its function is uncertain. V shed 4 bases and J shed 8 bases, with 17 bases lying between them. The CDR3 is 15 amino acids.

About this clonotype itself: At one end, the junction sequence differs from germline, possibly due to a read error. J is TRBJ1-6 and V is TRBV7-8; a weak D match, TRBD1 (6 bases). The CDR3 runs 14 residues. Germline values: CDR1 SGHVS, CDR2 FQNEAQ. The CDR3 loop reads CTSSFTRGDSPLHF. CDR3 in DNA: TGTACCAGCAGCTTTACTAGGGGGGATTCACCCCTCCACTTT.

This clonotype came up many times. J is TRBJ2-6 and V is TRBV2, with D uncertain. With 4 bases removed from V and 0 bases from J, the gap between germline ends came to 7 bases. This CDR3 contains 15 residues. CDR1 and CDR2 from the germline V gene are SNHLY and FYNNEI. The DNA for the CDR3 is TGTGCCAGCAGTGTACGGAGCTCTGGGGCCAACGTCCTGACTTTC. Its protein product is CASSVRSSGANVLTF.

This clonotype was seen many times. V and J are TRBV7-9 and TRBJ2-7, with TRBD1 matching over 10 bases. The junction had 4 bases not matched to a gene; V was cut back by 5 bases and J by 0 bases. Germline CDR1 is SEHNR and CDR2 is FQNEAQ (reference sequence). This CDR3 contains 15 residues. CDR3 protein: CASSVGTGDSYEQYF. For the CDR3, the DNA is TGTGCCAGCAGCGTCGGGACAGGGGACTCCTACGAGCAGTACTTC. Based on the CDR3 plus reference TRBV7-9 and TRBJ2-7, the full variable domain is DTGVSQNPRHKITKRGQNVTFRCDPISEHNRLYWYRQTLGQGPEFLTYFQNEAQLEKSRLLSDRFSAERPKGSFSTLEIQRTEQGDSAMYLCASSVGTGDSYEQYFGPGTRLTVT.

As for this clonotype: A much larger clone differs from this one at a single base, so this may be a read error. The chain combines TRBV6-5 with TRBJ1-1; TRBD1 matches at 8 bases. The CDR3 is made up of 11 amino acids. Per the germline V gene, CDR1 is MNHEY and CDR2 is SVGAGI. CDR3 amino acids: CASSQGAGAVF. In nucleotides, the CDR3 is TGTGCCAGCAGTCAGGGGGCGGGAGCTGTCTTT.

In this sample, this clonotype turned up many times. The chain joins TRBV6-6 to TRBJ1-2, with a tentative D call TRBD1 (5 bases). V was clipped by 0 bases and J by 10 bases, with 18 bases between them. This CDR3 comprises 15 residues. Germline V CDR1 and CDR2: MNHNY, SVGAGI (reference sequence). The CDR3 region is CASSYSVGGSEDYTF. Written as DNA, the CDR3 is TGTGCCAGCAGTTACTCGGTTGGGGGGTCGGAAGACTACACCTTC.

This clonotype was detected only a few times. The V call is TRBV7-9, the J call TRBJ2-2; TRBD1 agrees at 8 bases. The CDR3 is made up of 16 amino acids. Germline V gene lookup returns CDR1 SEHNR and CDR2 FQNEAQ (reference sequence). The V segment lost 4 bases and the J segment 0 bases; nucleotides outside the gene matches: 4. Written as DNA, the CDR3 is TGTGCCAGCAGCTCCCCGGGACAGGCGAACACCGGGGAGCTGTTTTTT. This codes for CASSSPGQANTGELFF.

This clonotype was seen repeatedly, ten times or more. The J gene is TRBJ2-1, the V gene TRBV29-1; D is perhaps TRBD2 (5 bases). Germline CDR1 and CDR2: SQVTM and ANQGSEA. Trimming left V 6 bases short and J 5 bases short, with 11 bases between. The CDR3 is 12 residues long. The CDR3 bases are TGCAGCGTCGGACTTCCGAACAATGAGCAGTTCTTC. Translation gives CSVGLPNNEQFF.